This is a list of T cell receptor beta chains from one sample in a study of blood T cell repertoires in COVID-19. Sequenced by immunoSEQ multiplex PCR; TCRdb stores in-frame clones only, minus some. Of about 74,000 clones listed, 70% to 80% are singletons. Sequenced sample: peripheral blood. Every receptor here comes from a human donor in a cohort sampled during active COVID-19. CDR3s include the opening cysteine and the closing phenylalanine or tryptophan. The D gene is left open where the match is weak. Clone size is shown for a subset of rows, as once, few, many or a class of expanded clone.

CDR3 protein: CASSYGTGGSYGYTF
CDR3 DNA: TGTGCCAGCAGTTACGGGACAGGGGGCTCCTACGGCTACACCTTC
V gene: TRBV6-2/TRBV6-3
J gene: TRBJ1-2
D gene: TRBD1
clone size: -

CDR3 protein: CASTSGTGNSPLHF
CDR3 DNA: TGTGCCAGCACCTCCGGGACAGGGAATTCACCCCTCCACTTT
V gene: TRBV9
J gene: TRBJ1-6
D gene: TRBD1
clone size: -

CDR3 protein: CASSYSMRVHTEAFF
CDR3 DNA: TGTGCCAGCAGTTACAGTATGAGGGTTCACACTGAAGCTTTCTTT
V gene: TRBV6-5
J gene: TRBJ1-1
D gene: -
clone size: -

CDR3 protein: CASSPRVLNTEAFF
CDR3 DNA: TGTGCCAGTAGTCCCAGGGTCTTAAACACTGAAGCTTTCTTT
V gene: TRBV19
J gene: TRBJ1-1
D gene: -
clone size: -

CDR3 protein: CAISESPSGRYEQFF
CDR3 DNA: TGTGCCATCAGTGAGTCCCCTAGCGGGAGATATGAGCAGTTCTTC
V gene: TRBV10-3
J gene: TRBJ2-1
D gene: TRBD2
clone size: -

CDR3 protein: CASSLVSDTQYF
CDR3 DNA: TGTGCCAGCAGCCTTGTGTCAGATACGCAGTATTTT
V gene: TRBV7-2
J gene: TRBJ2-3
D gene: -
clone size: -

CDR3 protein: CAWGTGGSGNTIYF
CDR3 DNA: TGTGCCTGGGGAACAGGGGGCTCTGGAAACACCATATATTTT
V gene: TRBV30
J gene: TRBJ1-3
D gene: TRBD1
clone size: -

CDR3 protein: CASRGAGTGGYLDYGYTF
CDR3 DNA: TGTGCCAGCAGGGGGGCCGGGACAGGGGGCTATCTAGACTATGGCTACACCTTC
V gene: TRBV27
J gene: TRBJ1-2
D gene: TRBD1
clone size: -

CDR3 protein: CASSYSYEQYF
CDR3 DNA: TGTGCCAGCAGTTACAGCTACGAGCAGTACTTC
V gene: TRBV2
J gene: TRBJ2-7
D gene: -
clone size: -

CDR3 protein: CATRAGGNQETQYF
CDR3 DNA: TGTGCCACCCGAGCGGGAGGCAACCAAGAGACCCAGTACTTC
V gene: TRBV27
J gene: TRBJ2-5
D gene: TRBD2
clone size: -

CDR3 protein: CASSPSSTDTQYF
CDR3 DNA: TGTGCCAGCAGCCCAAGCTCCACAGATACGCAGTATTTT
V gene: TRBV7-2
J gene: TRBJ2-3
D gene: -
clone size: -

CDR3 protein: CASSQVRGGEQYF
CDR3 DNA: TGTGCCAGCAGCCAAGTGAGGGGGGGCGAGCAGTACTTC
V gene: TRBV14
J gene: TRBJ2-7
D gene: -
clone size: -

CDR3 protein: CSGLQGAGTEAFF
CDR3 DNA: TGCAGCGGCCTACAGGGGGCAGGAACTGAAGCTTTCTTT
V gene: TRBV29-1
J gene: TRBJ1-1
D gene: TRBD1
clone size: -

CDR3 protein: CASSFTTGDNIQYF
CDR3 DNA: TGTGCCAGCAGCTTTACTACAGGGGACAACATTCAGTACTTC
V gene: TRBV7-2
J gene: TRBJ2-4
D gene: TRBD1
clone size: -

CDR3 protein: CASSIRTENIQYF
CDR3 DNA: TGTGCCAGTAGTATTCGGACAGAAAACATTCAGTACTTC
V gene: TRBV19
J gene: TRBJ2-4
D gene: -
clone size: few

CDR3 protein: CSVTGQYNTEAFF
CDR3 DNA: TGCAGCGTTACCGGACAGTACAACACTGAAGCTTTCTTT
V gene: TRBV29-1
J gene: TRBJ1-1
D gene: -
clone size: -

CDR3 protein: CASSYPGGAPLHF
CDR3 DNA: TGTGCCAGCAGCTACCCTGGCGGGGCCCCCCTCCACTTT
V gene: TRBV11-1
J gene: TRBJ1-6
D gene: -
clone size: few

CDR3 protein: CASSFDFREPEAFF
CDR3 DNA: TGTGCCAGCAGCTTTGACTTTCGGGAACCTGAAGCTTTCTTT
V gene: TRBV5-6
J gene: TRBJ1-1
D gene: -
clone size: few

CDR3 protein: CASSLEGWSYNEQFF
CDR3 DNA: TGTGCCAGCAGCTTGGAGGGGTGGTCCTACAATGAGCAGTTCTTC
V gene: TRBV5-4
J gene: TRBJ2-1
D gene: -
clone size: -

CDR3 protein: CASSPAGGYTEAFF
CDR3 DNA: TGTGCCAGCTCACCGGCGGGAGGGTACACTGAAGCTTTCTTT
V gene: TRBV18
J gene: TRBJ1-1
D gene: -
clone size: -

CDR3 protein: CASSLGPTSGTGELFF
CDR3 DNA: TGCGCCAGCAGCTTGGGTCCCACCTCGGGCACCGGGGAGCTGTTTTTT
V gene: TRBV5-1
J gene: TRBJ2-2
D gene: -
clone size: -